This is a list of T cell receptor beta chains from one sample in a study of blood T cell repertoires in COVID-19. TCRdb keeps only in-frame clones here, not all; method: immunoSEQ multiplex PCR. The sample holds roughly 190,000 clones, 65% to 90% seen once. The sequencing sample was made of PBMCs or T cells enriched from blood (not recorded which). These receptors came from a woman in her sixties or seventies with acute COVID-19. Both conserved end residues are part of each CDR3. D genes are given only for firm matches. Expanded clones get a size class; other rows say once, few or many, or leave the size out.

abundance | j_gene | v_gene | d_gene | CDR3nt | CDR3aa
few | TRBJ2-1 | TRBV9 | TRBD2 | TGTGCCAGCAGCGCCGGGACTAGCGGCTACAATGAGCAGTTCTTC | CASSAGTSGYNEQFF
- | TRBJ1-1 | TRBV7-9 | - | TGTGCCAGCAGCTCCGGGTCCCTGGATGCTGAAGCTTTCTTT | CASSSGSLDAEAFF
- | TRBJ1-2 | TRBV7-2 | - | TGTGCCAGCAGCTTATTGGGGGGAGGGTCGGGCTACACCTTC | CASSLLGGGSGYTF
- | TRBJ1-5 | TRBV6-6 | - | TGTGCCAGCAGCTCTAACAGGGATCAGCCCCAGCATTTT | CASSSNRDQPQHF
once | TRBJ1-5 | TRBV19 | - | TGTGCCAGTAGTATCACACAGGGTTATAGCAATCAGCCCCAGCATTTT | CASSITQGYSNQPQHF
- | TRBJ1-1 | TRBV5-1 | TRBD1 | TGCGCCAGCAGCCTGGGACAGACGAACACTGAAGCTTTCTTT | CASSLGQTNTEAFF
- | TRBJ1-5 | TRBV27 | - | TGTGCCAGCAGTTCCGCGGGGATGAGCAAACAGCCCCAGCATTTT | CASSSAGMSKQPQHF
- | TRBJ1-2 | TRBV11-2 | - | TGTGCCAGCAGCTTACACGACAACGCCTCTGGCTACACCTTC | CASSLHDNASGYTF
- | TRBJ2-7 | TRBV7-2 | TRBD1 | TGTGCCAGCAGCTTAGCGTTCAGGGGGCGAAACGAGCAGTACTTC | CASSLAFRGRNEQYF
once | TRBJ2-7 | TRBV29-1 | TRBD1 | TGCAGCGTTAACCGGGACAGTGACGAGCAGTACTTC | CSVNRDSDEQYF
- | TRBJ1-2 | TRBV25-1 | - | TGTGCCAGCAGTGAATCCCAACAAAACTATGGCTACACCTTC | CASSESQQNYGYTF
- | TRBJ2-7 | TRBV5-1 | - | TGCGCCAGCAGGCCAGACTCCTACGAGCAGTACTTC | CASRPDSYEQYF
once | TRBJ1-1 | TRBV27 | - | TGTGCCAGCAGTTCTCCTTCAGGGTTTAGAGGCACTGAAGCTTTCTTT | CASSSPSGFRGTEAFF
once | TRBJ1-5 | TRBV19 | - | TGTGCCAGTCTCGACAGTATTGGACAAAATGAGCATTTT | CASLDSIGQNEHF
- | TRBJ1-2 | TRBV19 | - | TGTGCCAGTAAGAGAGATACGGAGTCTAACTATGGCTACACCTTC | CASKRDTESNYGYTF
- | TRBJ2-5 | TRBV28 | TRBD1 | TGTGCCAGCAGTGACACAGGGGCTTCACAAGAGACCCAGTACTTC | CASSDTGASQETQYF
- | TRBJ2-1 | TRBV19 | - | TGTGCCAGTAGTATGCAACACACCGGGAGCCTGCAGCAGTTCTTC | CASSMQHTGSLQQFF
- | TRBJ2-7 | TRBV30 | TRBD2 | TGTGCCTGGAGTGTACGACTAGCGAGCTACGAGCAGTACTTC | CAWSVRLASYEQYF
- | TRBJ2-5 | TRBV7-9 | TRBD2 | TGTGCCGCCCGGACTAGCGGGATGCAAGAGACCCAGTACTTC | CAARTSGMQETQYF
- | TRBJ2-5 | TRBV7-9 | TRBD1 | TGTGCCAGCAGCTCCAGGACAGGGAGAGAGGAGACCCAGTACTTC | CASSSRTGREETQYF
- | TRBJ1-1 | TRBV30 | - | TGTGCCTGGAGTGAGAGTAGGGGTAAACACACTGAAGCTTTCTTT | CAWSESRGKHTEAFF
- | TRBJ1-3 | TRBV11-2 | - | TGTGCCAGCAGCTTAGCCCACGGGGCTGGAAACACCATATATTTT | CASSLAHGAGNTIYF
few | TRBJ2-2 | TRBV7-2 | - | TGTGCCAGCAGCTTCGAACAGGGCTTGCCCGGGGAGCTGTTTTTT | CASSFEQGLPGELFF
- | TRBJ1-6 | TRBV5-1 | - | TGCGCCAGCAGCCTAAACAGCCGTTTCACCCTCCACTTT | CASSLNSRFTLHF
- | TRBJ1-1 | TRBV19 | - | TGTGCCAGTAGTATAGCGAACAGGGTAAACACTGAAGCTTTCTTT | CASSIANRVNTEAFF
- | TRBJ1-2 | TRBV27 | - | TGTGCCAGCAGTAATTCCCCGGGACAATGGTATGGCTACACCTTC | CASSNSPGQWYGYTF
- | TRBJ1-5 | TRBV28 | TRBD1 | TGTGCCAGCAGGGGACAGATCCTGGGGAATCAGCCCCAGCATTTT | CASRGQILGNQPQHF
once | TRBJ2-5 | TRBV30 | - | TGTGCCTGTGTCGGTCGATCGAGGGGGGAGACCCAGTACTTC | CACVGRSRGETQYF
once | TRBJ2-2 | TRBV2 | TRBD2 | TGTGCCAGCAGATTAGCGGGAGGGGTCGACACCGGGGAGCTGTTTTTT | CASRLAGGVDTGELFF
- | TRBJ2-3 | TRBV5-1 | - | TGCGCCAGCAGCTTGGCGGCAGGGTTTAGCACAGATACGCAGTATTTT | CASSLAAGFSTDTQYF
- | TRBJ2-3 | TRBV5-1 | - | TGCGCCAGCCGTACAGGGAACCTTCGAGCAGATACGCAGTATTTT | CASRTGNLRADTQYF